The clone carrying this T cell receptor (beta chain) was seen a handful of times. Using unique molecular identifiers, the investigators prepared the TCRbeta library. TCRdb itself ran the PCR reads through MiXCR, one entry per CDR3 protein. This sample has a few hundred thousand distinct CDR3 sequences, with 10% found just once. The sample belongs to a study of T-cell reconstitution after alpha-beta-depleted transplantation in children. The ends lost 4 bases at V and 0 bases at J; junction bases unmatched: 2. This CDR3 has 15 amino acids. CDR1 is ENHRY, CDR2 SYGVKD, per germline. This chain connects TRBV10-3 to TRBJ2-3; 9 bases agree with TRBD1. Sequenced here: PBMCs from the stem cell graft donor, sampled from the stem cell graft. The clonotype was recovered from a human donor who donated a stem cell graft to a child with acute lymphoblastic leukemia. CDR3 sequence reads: CAISADRGSTDTQYF. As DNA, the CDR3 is TGTGCCATCAGTGCGGACAGGGGAAGCACAGATACGCAGTATTTT.